This T cell receptor (beta chain) was recovered during a study of T cell clonotyping in hematopoietic cell transplantation. About this clone: Its antigen is as yet unknown.

General study points: At the given depth, recipient repertoires were over 97% de novo clonotypes. No sorting was done, leaving CD4 and CD8 contributions mixed. Higher Inverse Simpson Index values in graft donor and pretransplant recipient predicted broader posttransplant TCR diversity. Recipient TCR diversity dropped after transplant; expanded clonotypes rose from day 30 to 180.

With 0 bases removed from V and 1 base from J, the gap between germline ends came to 7 bases. From germline, CDR1 is SGHRS and CDR2 YFSETQ. The CDR3 runs to 14 residues. Sequenced by immunoSEQ multiplex PCR; TCRdb stores in-frame clones only, minus some. The table lists 12,000 to 15,000 clones, just over 85% of them singletons. This clonotype was sampled from a male patient in his fifties who had an allogeneic stem cell transplant from an unrelated donor, so T cells may come from the graft donor. Some clones in this sample may be carry-over from other donors' samples. Sequenced material: PBMCs, taken 100 days after allogeneic stem cell transplant. The genes are TRBV5-1 and TRBJ1-1; no clear D gene. CDR3 DNA: TGCGCCAGCAGCTTGGAGTTTCGGAACACTGAAGCTTTCTTT. This translates into CASSLEFRNTEAFF.